This T cell receptor beta chain was recovered during a study of shared clonotypes between healthy human individuals. This CDR3 spans 14 amino acids. The germline CDR1 and CDR2 sequences are KGHSH and LQKENI. Trimming removed 1 base from V and 5 bases from J; junction bases left unmatched: 5. The data were produced by immunoSEQ multiplex PCR, yet TCRdb's version contains in-frame clones alone and is incomplete. The data contain about 600,000 clones, 95% to 98% of them singletons. The chain joins TRBV18 to TRBJ2-7, with 7 positions matching TRBD1. Source material: naive CD4+ T cells sorted from blood. As for subset: CD45RA+ positively selected. This sequence was found in a woman in her 30s in good health. The CDR3 here is CASSPLDRVHEQYF. The CDR3, as DNA: TGTGCCAGCTCACCACTTGACAGGGTCCACGAGCAGTACTTC. The complete variable domain, with remaining parts taken from reference TRBV18 and TRBJ2-7, reads NAGVMQNPRHLVRRRGQEARLRCSPMKGHSHVYWYRQLPEEGLKFMVYLQKENIIDESGMPKERFSAEFPKEGPSILRIQQVVRGDSAAYFCASSPLDRVHEQYFGPGTRLTVT.